This TCR beta chain was profiled in a study of Graves' ophthalmopathy and Graves' hyperthyroidism. Trimming cost V 0 bases and J 8 bases; bases outside gene matches: 8. Germline CDR1 SGHTA, CDR2 FQGTGA. The CDR3 sequence is 15 residues long. Only a few counts were recorded for this clonotype. The TCR beta CDR3 regions underwent amplification from RNA transcripts. Investigators did first-round RT-PCR with HTBI primers, then second-round multiplex PCR. TCRdb independently ran MiXCR on the multiplex PCR reads; one entry per CDR3 protein. The sample contains around 470,000 distinct CDR3 sequences, 14% of which appear only once.

Sequenced sample: blood. The chain employs TRBV7-3 and TRBJ2-7; 9 nucleotides line up with TRBD2. The sequence came from a woman in her 30s with Graves' ophthalmopathy. The DNA of the CDR3 is TGTGCCAGCAGCTTAACAGGGACTAGCCCAGAGAAGCAGTACTTC. The encoded protein is CASSLTGTSPEKQYF.